The subject of this entry is one T cell receptor beta chain. Its target is unknown. The CDR3 sequence is 13 residues long. Germline assignment: CDR1 SNHLY and CDR2 FYNNEI. V lost 5 bases to trimming and J lost 5 bases, with 12 bases between them. Libraries were prepared by immunoSEQ multiplex PCR; TCRdb keeps only in-frame clonotypes and omits some of them. The data show 200,000 to 300,000 clones, roughly 91% seen once. The sample comes from a study of cytomegalovirus exposure and HLA in healthy donors. Overall study: Later, an analysis reported that the 130 or so validation repertoires had used the same platform as the roughly 660 first-cohort repertoires.

Whole-study findings and limits: Rarity marked most TCR sequences, yet some public TCRs occurred in many donors. Reportedly, diagnosis of cytomegalovirus status by the classifier showed high specificity and sensitivity. According to the study, 180 or so TCR beta chains were cytomegalovirus-associated.

The sequencing input was PBMCs. The receptor was isolated from a woman younger than 45 in good health and CMV-seronegative. The V call is TRBV2, the J call TRBJ2-5; no reliable D call. DNA of the CDR3: TGTGCCAGCAGTCCGTCGGTTAGGGAGACCCAGTACTTC. Protein sequence: CASSPSVRETQYF. The full variable domain, rest sourced from reference TRBV2 and TRBJ2-5, is EPEVTQTPSHQVTQMGQEVILRCVPISNHLYFYWYRQILGQKVEFLVSFYNNEISEKSEIFDDQFSVERPDGSNFTLKIRSTKLEDSAMYFCASSPSVRETQYFGPGTRLLVL.